The 22 T cell receptor beta chains below come from one sample, sequenced in a study of T cells in narcolepsy. Sequencing used immunoSEQ multiplex PCR; TCRdb keeps in-frame clones, though not all of them. The repertoire has under 30,000 clones, about 80% of them found once; the top ten carry around 0.85%. Sequencing was done on a sample of CD45RA- memory CD4+ T cells from PBMCs. The source of these receptors is a human donor with narcolepsy.

The chain carries TRBV19 and TRBJ1-5, with a tentative D call TRBD1 (5 bases). Germline lookup yields CDR1 LNHDA and CDR2 SQIVND (reference sequence). This CDR3 is 14 amino acids long. Trimming removed 5 bases from V and 9 bases from J, with 17 bases in between. The CDR3 DNA is TGTGCCAGTAGTCAAGGCGGGGGTAGATCGCCCCAGCATTTT. Amino acids: CASSQGGGRSPQHF.

For this clone: Here the CDR3 omits its conserved ending phenylalanine or tryptophan, so a read error is the likely source. The V gene is TRBV6-1, the J gene TRBJ1-3, with 11 bases lining up with TRBD1. The CDR3 is 14 amino acids. The V and J ends lost 3 bases and 5 bases, in that order; junction bases with no gene match: 0. Germline values: CDR1 MNHNS, CDR2 SASEGT. CDR3 nucleotides: TGTGCCAGCAGTGAGGACAGGGGGCGAAACACCATATATTGT. This codes for CASSEDRGRNTIYC.

This clone was seen a few times. The chain combines TRBV29-1 with TRBJ2-3, with 8 positions matching TRBD2. V lost 0 bases and J lost 2; bases outside the gene matches: 4. The length of the CDR3 is 15 residues. CDR1 is SQVTM and CDR2 is ANQGSEA in the germline V gene. Here the CDR3 DNA reads TGCAGCGTTGAAGAGCTAGCGGGCCTCACAGATACGCAGTATTTT. Translating gives CSVEELAGLTDTQYF.

This clone has just one count. V and J are TRBV19 and TRBJ2-5, with TRBD2 matching over 7 bases. J was trimmed by 13 bases and V by 1 base; bases with no gene match: 6. The germline CDR1 and CDR2 sequences are LNHDA and SQIVND (reference sequence). The CDR3 length is 12 residues. The CDR3 loop reads CASSIVAGDVYF. CDR3 sequence (DNA): TGTGCCAGTAGTATAGTTGCGGGGGATGTGTACTTC.

CDR3 in amino acids: CASSSLAGGGRTGELFF. In nucleotides, the CDR3 is TGTGCCAGTAGTTCTCTAGCGGGGGGAGGACGCACCGGGGAGCTGTTTTTT. The chain has TRBV19 and TRBJ2-2; 11 nucleotides line up with TRBD2. V shed 5 bases and J 4 bases; nucleotides not matched to a gene: 9. CDR1 LNHDA and CDR2 SQIVND come from the germline V gene (reference sequence). The CDR3 runs to 17 residues.

The chain is built from TRBV7-3 and TRBJ2-1, with TRBD2 as a possible D gene (5 bases). Trimming stripped 2 bases from V and 10 bases from J, with 12 bases between. The CDR3 covers 13 residues. Germline CDR1 reads SGHTA; CDR2 reads FQGTGA. CDR3 in amino acids: CASSLFLASEQFF. The DNA of the CDR3 is TGTGCCAGCAGCTTATTTCTAGCATCCGAGCAGTTCTTC. The whole variable domain, filled in from reference TRBV7-3 and TRBJ2-1, reads GAGVSQTPSNKVTEKGKYVELRCDPISGHTALYWYRQSLGQGPEFLIYFQGTGAADDSGLPNDRFFAVRPEGSVSTLKIQRTERGDSAVYLCASSLFLASEQFFGPGTRLTVL.

The chain is built from TRBV7-9 and TRBJ1-1, with TRBD1 as a possible D gene (5 bases). This CDR3 is built from 14 residues. Germline CDR1 and CDR2: SEHNR and FQNEAQ (reference sequence). V dropped 4 bases and J dropped 4 bases, with 13 bases sitting between them. The CDR3 protein is CASSSRRGGTEAFF. The CDR3 coding sequence is TGTGCCAGCAGCTCGAGGCGGGGGGGCACTGAAGCTTTCTTT.

The chain combines TRBV6-5 with TRBJ2-7; D is perhaps TRBD2 (5 bases). Germline-derived CDR1 and CDR2 are MNHEY and SVGAGI. The CDR3 loop spans 14 amino acids. V shed 8 bases and J shed 4 bases, with 18 bases lying between them. Here the CDR3 reads CASARQIEGYEQYF. CDR3 DNA sequence: TGTGCCAGCGCCCGCCAAATCGAGGGTTACGAGCAGTACTTC.

The CDR3 is CASSLLDEQYF. As DNA, the CDR3 is TGTGCCAGCAGCTTACTTGACGAGCAGTACTTC. This chain joins TRBV7-9 and TRBJ2-7, with D unresolved. The CDR3 spans 11 residues. Trimming left V 2 bases short and J 5 bases short, with 4 bases between. Germline V gives CDR1 SEHNR, CDR2 FQNEAQ (reference sequence).

This chain joins TRBV7-2 and TRBJ2-2; no definite D call. CDR3 length equals 15 residues. Germline V lookup: CDR1 SGHTA, CDR2 FQGNSA. Trimming cost V 1 base and J 1 base, with 7 bases left between them. The CDR3 DNA reads as TGTGCCAGCAGCTTAGAAATGCTGAACACCGGGGAGCTGTTTTTT. This gives the protein CASSLEMLNTGELFF. Complete variable domain (other parts from reference TRBV7-2 and TRBJ2-2): GAGVSQSPSNKVTEKGKDVELRCDPISGHTALYWYRQSLGQGLEFLIYFQGNSAPDKSGLPSDRFSAERTGGSVSTLTIQRTQQEDSAVYLCASSLEMLNTGELFFGEGSRLTVL.

CDR3 nucleotides: TGTGCCAGCAGTTCAAGGTTTCGGGGCTACACCTTC. Encoded protein: CASSSRFRGYTF. The chain recombines TRBV27 with TRBJ1-2; no clear D gene. The V gene's germline CDR1 is MNHEY and CDR2 SMNVEV (reference sequence). Trimming cost V 4 bases and J 8 bases, with 11 bases left between them. The CDR3 is 12 residues long.

This clone was counted a single time. The CDR3 bases are TGTGCCAGCAGCCAAGATCTATATGGCACTGAAGCTTTCTTT. Translating gives CASSQDLYGTEAFF. The chain is built from TRBV4-2 and TRBJ1-1; D is unclear. This CDR3 region has 14 residues. V was clipped by 0 bases and J by 4 bases, with 9 bases between them. Germline V gene data show CDR1 as LGHNA and CDR2 as YNFKEQ.

J is TRBJ1-2 and V is TRBV5-1, with a weak D call TRBD1 (5 bases). This CDR3 has 17 amino acids. The germline V gene encodes CDR1 SGHRS and CDR2 YFSETQ. V was pared by 5 bases and J by 4 bases, with 24 bases between. CDR3 DNA: TGCGCCAGCAGGTTGCGGGGCCCTTCTCCCCTTTCCTATGGCTACACCTTC. Translated: CASRLRGPSPLSYGYTF.

The rearrangement uses TRBV18 and TRBJ2-7; possible D gene TRBD2, 5 bases. CDR1 KGHSH and CDR2 LQKENI come from the germline V gene. V lost 6 bases and J lost 3, with 12 bases in between. This CDR3 spans 13 amino acids. DNA for the CDR3: TGTGCCAGCTCGGTTGGGGAGAGCTACGAGCAGTACTTC. Amino acid sequence: CASSVGESYEQYF.

This clone showed up just a few times. The rearrangement links TRBV5-6 to TRBJ2-7; D unresolved. Germline V lookup: CDR1 SGHDT, CDR2 YYEEEE. This CDR3 comprises 17 residues. Trimming shortened V by 3 bases and J by 2 bases, and 21 bases separated the two germline ends. CDR3 sequence reads: CASSYRIRTQSTYEQYF. In DNA, the CDR3 is TGTGCCAGCAGCTATCGCATAAGGACCCAGTCCACCTACGAGCAGTACTTC.

Only a few counts were recorded for this clone. The chain joins TRBV5-4 to TRBJ1-2; tentatively, D is TRBD1 (5 bases). Germline values: CDR1 SGHNT, CDR2 YYREEE (reference sequence). V lost 4 bases and J 7 bases, leaving 17 bases between the germline ends. The CDR3 is 14 residues long. For the CDR3, the DNA is TGTGCCAGCAGCACCGGGACTACCACGGGTGGCTACACCTTC. This sequence encodes CASSTGTTTGGYTF. The full variable domain, with the rest looked up from reference TRBV5-4 and TRBJ1-2, is ETGVTQSPTHLIKTRGQQVTLRCSSQSGHNTVSWYQQALGQGPQFIFQYYREEENGRGNFPPRFSGLQFPNYSSELNVNALELDDSALYLCASSTGTTTGGYTFGSGTRLTVV.

V gene TRBV7-9 combines with J gene TRBJ1-1; no clear D gene. This CDR3 contains 12 residues. In germline, CDR1 is SEHNR, CDR2 FQNEAQ (reference sequence). V was clipped by 2 bases and J by 4 bases, with 5 bases between them. CDR3 loop: CASSLMSTEAFF. The CDR3 DNA reads as TGTGCCAGCAGCTTAATGAGCACTGAAGCTTTCTTT.

The rearrangement joins TRBV4-3 to TRBJ2-6; the D is unclear. With 4 bases removed from V and 0 bases from J, the gap between germline ends came to 16 bases. This CDR3 spans 18 amino acids. Germline lookup yields CDR1 LGHNA and CDR2 YSLEER. Here the CDR3 DNA reads TGCGCCAGCAGCCCATACCAGGCAGTGGGCTCTGGGGCCAACGTCCTGACTTTC. Residues: CASSPYQAVGSGANVLTF.

This clone was counted once. This chain links TRBV27 with TRBJ1-2, with D uncertain. V lost 6 bases and J lost 5, with 13 bases in between. Germline CDR1 and CDR2: MNHEY and SMNVEV (reference sequence). The CDR3 is made up of 13 amino acids. CDR3 DNA: TGTGCCAGCAGCCAGACGAGTAGATATGGCTACACCTTC. Translated, it gives CASSQTSRYGYTF.

CDR3 DNA sequence: TGCGCCAGCAGCTTGGGACAGGGAGACCCTGGCTACACCTTC. Its protein is CASSLGQGDPGYTF. The chain joins TRBV5-1 to TRBJ1-2; 7 nucleotides agree with TRBD1. The CDR3 runs to 14 residues. The germline gives CDR1 SGHRS, CDR2 YFSETQ. Trimming removed 0 bases from V and 7 bases from J; junction bases left unmatched: 6.

V gene TRBV14 combines with J gene TRBJ2-5; no reliable D call. This CDR3 has 15 amino acids. V lost 1 base and J lost 1, with 10 bases in between. CDR1 and CDR2 from the germline V gene are SGHDN and FVKESK. The CDR3 DNA reads as TGTGCCAGCAGCCAAGGGTTAATCCCCCAAGAGACCCAGTACTTC. Translated, it gives CASSQGLIPQETQYF.

The chain joins TRBV5-1 to TRBJ1-2; a weak D match, TRBD1 (6 bases). This CDR3 is built from 14 residues. Trimming removed 0 bases from V and 2 bases from J, with 8 bases in between. Per germline, CDR1 SGHRS and CDR2 YFSETQ. The CDR3 sequence is CASSLVQGNYGYTF. The DNA of the CDR3 is TGCGCCAGCAGCTTGGTGCAGGGGAACTATGGCTACACCTTC.